The 31 T cell receptor beta chains below come from one sample, sequenced in a study of T-cell reconstitution after alpha-beta-depleted transplantation in children. Preparing the TCRbeta library involved the use of unique molecular identifiers. A single record per CDR3 protein comes from TCRdb applying MiXCR to the PCR reads. The sample contains approximately 340,000 distinct CDR3 sequences, around 10% of which appear only once. Source: PBMCs from the stem cell graft donor, taken from the stem cell graft. The receptor set was obtained from a human donor who donated a stem cell graft to a child with acute lymphoblastic leukemia.

This clonotype has just a few counts. This chain joins TRBV5-1 and TRBJ2-7; 8 nucleotides line up with TRBD1. CDR1 and CDR2 (germline): SGHRS, YFSETQ. CDR3 size: 14 residues. V gave up 0 bases and J gave up 5 bases; unmatched junction bases: 4. The CDR3 DNA reads as TGCGCCAGCAGCTTGGCGACAGGGGCACACGAGCAGTACTTC. Its translation is CASSLATGAHEQYF.

This clonotype was seen only a few times. The V gene is TRBV18, the J gene TRBJ1-6; weak D call: TRBD1 (6 bases). The CDR3 contains 15 residues. Trimming cost V 1 base and J 4 bases, with 8 bases left between them. Germline CDR1 reads KGHSH; CDR2 reads LQKENI. CDR3 sequence: CASSPLQGYNSPLHF. The CDR3 DNA is TGTGCCAGCTCACCACTACAGGGTTATAATTCACCCCTCCACTTT. The complete variable domain, with remaining parts taken from reference TRBV18 and TRBJ1-6, reads NAGVMQNPRHLVRRRGQEARLRCSPMKGHSHVYWYRQLPEEGLKFMVYLQKENIIDESGMPKERFSAEFPKEGPSILRIQQVVRGDSAAYFCASSPLQGYNSPLHFGNGTRLTVT.

The chain couples TRBV5-4 to TRBJ2-1; 9 nucleotides line up with TRBD2. Germline V gene lookup returns CDR1 SGHNT and CDR2 YYREEE (reference sequence). Losses at the gene ends were 6 bases for V and 5 bases for J; bases not matched to a gene: 9. The CDR3 spans 15 residues. CDR3 loop: CASTPPGLADNEQFF. In DNA form, the CDR3 reads TGTGCCAGCACCCCACCGGGACTAGCAGACAATGAGCAGTTCTTC.

The chain joins TRBV11-2 to TRBJ1-1, with a possible D match to TRBD1 (6 bases). V lost 1 base, J lost 4 bases, and 19 bases lay in between. This CDR3 comprises 17 residues. Germline CDR1 reads SGHAT; CDR2 reads FQNNGV. The CDR3 region is CASSLGRGTRESTEAFF. CDR3 DNA sequence: TGTGCCAGCAGCTTAGGGAGGGGGACGAGGGAAAGCACTGAAGCTTTCTTT.

This clonotype was counted many times. The rearrangement uses TRBV12-3 or TRBV12-4 and TRBJ2-7; D is unresolved. There are 14 residues in the CDR3. Trimming took off 2 bases at V and 3 bases at J, with 11 bases between the two ends. Written as DNA, the CDR3 is TGTGCCAGCAGTTTACTGCCAGATTACTACGAGCAGTACTTC. It codes for CASSLLPDYYEQYF.

The V call is TRBV10-3, the J call TRBJ2-7; 7 bases fit TRBD1. Looked up from germline, CDR1 is ENHRY and CDR2 is SYGVKD. This CDR3 comprises 12 residues. After removal of 5 bases from V and 6 bases from J, the junction contained 4 bases not matched to a gene. The DNA of the CDR3 is TGTGCCATCAGTCAGGACAGGCCCGAGCAGTACTTC. Residues: CAISQDRPEQYF.

There are a few counts of this clonotype. The chain joins TRBV7-9 to TRBJ2-7; 10 bases agree with TRBD2. Trimming at V came to 4 bases and at J to 0 bases, leaving 12 bases not matched to a gene. Germline lookup yields CDR1 SEHNR and CDR2 FQNEAQ (reference sequence). This CDR3 is 18 amino acids long. DNA for the CDR3: TGTGCCAGCAGCTCATCGATACTAGCGGGGACAAGCTCCTACGAGCAGTACTTC. This translates into CASSSSILAGTSSYEQYF.

This clonotype was observed a handful of times. The chain has TRBV27 and TRBJ1-1, with D possibly matching TRBD1 (5 bases). CDR3 length: 17 residues. The germline V gene has CDR1 MNHEY and CDR2 SMNVEV (reference sequence). V shed 7 bases and J shed 3 bases, with 24 bases lying between them. CDR3 in DNA: TGTGCCAGCACTTCCCTTGGGAGGGGCATAGAAGACACTGAAGCTTTCTTT. As protein: CASTSLGRGIEDTEAFF.

This clonotype appeared once. V and J are TRBV19 and TRBJ2-7; D is unclear. Germline assignment: CDR1 LNHDA and CDR2 SQIVND (reference sequence). Trimming took 8 bases from V and 0 from J, leaving 11 bases between them. The CDR3 totals 13 residues. The CDR3 region is CASGDQSSYEQYF. The CDR3 nucleotides read TGTGCCAGTGGAGACCAGAGCTCCTACGAGCAGTACTTC.

This clonotype was detected many times. One junction end disagrees with the germline gene, perhaps due to a read error. V and J are TRBV12-3 or TRBV12-4 and TRBJ2-7; 10 nucleotides align to TRBD2. The CDR3 is 14 residues long. The CDR3: CASSLGLAAYEQYF. The CDR3 DNA follows: TGTGCCAGCAGCTTAGGACTAGCGGCCTACGAGCAGTACTTC.

This clonotype has only a few counts. The chain couples TRBV12-3 or TRBV12-4 to TRBJ2-2; D might be TRBD1 (5 bases). Trimming pared 8 bases from V and 2 bases from J, leaving 9 bases between. The CDR3 has 13 residues. Written as DNA, the CDR3 is TGTGCCAGCGCGACAGTTAACACCGGGGAGCTGTTTTTT. Protein product: CASATVNTGELFF.

This clonotype was seen once. V and J are TRBV7-9 and TRBJ2-1; TRBD1 matches at 9 bases. CDR3 length: 16 amino acids. V lost 4 bases and J lost 1; bases outside the gene matches: 5. Per germline, CDR1 SEHNR and CDR2 FQNEAQ (reference sequence). The CDR3 coding sequence is TGTGCCAGCAGCTCCGGACAGGGGAAGTCCTACAATGAGCAGTTCTTC. It codes for CASSSGQGKSYNEQFF.

The CDR3 region is CSVVDRSRETQYF. CDR3 nucleotides: TGCAGCGTTGTCGACAGGTCCAGAGAGACCCAGTACTTC. V is TRBV29-1 and J is TRBJ2-5, with a tentative D call TRBD1 (6 bases). The V end was cut by 4 bases, the J end by 4 bases, with 13 bases between. The CDR3 loop spans 13 amino acids. Germline V gene sequence: CDR1 SQVTM, CDR2 ANQGSEA.

The genes are TRBV9 and TRBJ2-3; D remains ambiguous. The CDR3 is 15 residues long. Trimming took 0 bases from V and 6 from J, leaving 14 bases between them. The germline V gene has CDR1 SGDLS and CDR2 YYNGEE. The CDR3 loop reads CASSVETIRGDTQYF. The CDR3 DNA reads TGTGCCAGCAGCGTAGAAACTATCCGTGGGGATACGCAGTATTTT.

This clonotype was seen more than once but under ten times. The CDR3 loop reads CASNGGSTDTQYF. In DNA, the CDR3 is TGTGCCAGCAACGGCGGGAGCACAGATACGCAGTATTTT. The V gene is TRBV28, the J gene TRBJ2-3; a weak D match, TRBD2 (5 bases). The CDR3 has 13 amino acids. Trimming removed 7 bases from V and 0 bases from J, with 8 bases in between. Germline CDR1 MDHEN, CDR2 SYDVKM.

The chain carries TRBV7-9 and TRBJ2-1, with unresolved D. The CDR3 covers 12 residues. V was shortened by 2 bases and J by 6 bases, with 5 bases between the two germline ends. Germline-derived CDR1 and CDR2 are SEHNR and FQNEAQ (reference sequence). In DNA, the CDR3 is TGTGCCAGCAGCTTAAGGATCAATGAGCAGTTCTTC. As protein: CASSLRINEQFF.

This clonotype was detected only a few times. This chain connects TRBV12-3 or TRBV12-4 to TRBJ2-1; D gene ambiguous. The CDR3 covers 15 residues. Trimming pared 4 bases from V and 0 bases from J, leaving 10 bases between. DNA for the CDR3: TGTGCCAGCAGTTCGGGCCCCTACTCCTACAATGAGCAGTTCTTC. Translating gives CASSSGPYSYNEQFF.

The table lists this clonotype with many counts. The CDR3 DNA follows: TGTGCCACCAGTGATTGGGGGAACATTCAGTACTTC. This translates into CATSDWGNIQYF. V gene TRBV24-1 combines with J gene TRBJ2-4, with D perhaps matching TRBD1 or TRBD2 (5 bases each). V lost 2 bases to trimming and J lost 7 bases, with 5 bases between them. The CDR3 sequence is 12 residues long. Germline CDR1 and CDR2: KGHDR and SFDVKD.

V gene TRBV12-3 or TRBV12-4 combines with J gene TRBJ2-7; the D call may be TRBD1 or TRBD2 (5 bases each). Trimming pared 8 bases from V and 0 bases from J, leaving 11 bases between. The length of the CDR3 is 13 residues. The CDR3 nucleotides read TGTGCCAGCTCAGGGACGAACTCCTACGAGCAGTACTTC. Translated, it gives CASSGTNSYEQYF.

This clonotype was observed a few times. The chain combines TRBV5-1 with TRBJ2-7; tentative D call: TRBD2 (6 bases). The V end was cut by 0 bases, the J end by 5 bases, with 18 bases between. Germline values: CDR1 SGHRS, CDR2 YFSETQ. The CDR3 runs 16 residues. The CDR3 loop reads CASSLAGGRSGNEQYF. The CDR3 DNA is TGCGCCAGCAGCTTGGCCGGGGGACGGAGCGGAAACGAGCAGTACTTC.

This clonotype was seen only a few times. The chain has TRBV7-2 and TRBJ2-1; 11 bases are shared with TRBD2. The CDR3 totals 15 residues. V gave up 3 bases and J gave up 12 bases; unmatched junction bases: 10. CDR1 is SGHTA and CDR2 is FQGNSA in the germline V gene. CDR3 nucleotide sequence: TGTGCCAGCAGCTTGGGGGGGACTAGCGGAGGGGGGCAGTTCTTC. It encodes CASSLGGTSGGGQFF.

Regarding this clonotype: Just one base apart from a much larger clone, this may be a read error. V usage is TRBV20-1 and J usage is TRBJ2-7; D ambiguous. Per the germline V gene, CDR1 is DFQATT and CDR2 is SNEGSKA (reference sequence). CDR3 length equals 13 residues. CDR3 DNA sequence: TGCAGTGCTAACGGCAGAAACTCCTCCGAGCAGTACTTC. Translating gives CSANGRNSSEQYF.

This clonotype was found a few times. This rearrangement joins TRBV29-1 to TRBJ2-1; D possibly corresponds to TRBD2 (6 bases). Germline-derived CDR1 and CDR2 are SQVTM and ANQGSEA. CDR3 length: 14 amino acids. The V end was cut by 1 base, the J end by 7 bases, with 14 bases between. The chain's CDR3 is CSVEVGTVGNEQFF. DNA for the CDR3: TGCAGCGTTGAAGTGGGGACTGTGGGGAATGAGCAGTTCTTC.

In this sample, this clonotype turned up many times. The chain links TRBV4-1 to TRBJ2-7; 14 nucleotides match TRBD2. Germline trimming cut 5 bases from V and 0 bases from J; bases unmatched to any gene: 3. The CDR3 sequence is 16 residues long. The V gene's germline CDR1 is MGHRA and CDR2 YSYEKL. For the CDR3, the DNA is TGCGCCAGCAGCAGACTAGCGGGAGGGAGCTCCTACGAGCAGTACTTC. This gives the protein CASSRLAGGSSYEQYF.

The rearrangement links TRBV5-1 to TRBJ2-7, with TRBD2 matching 10 bases. V was pared by 0 bases and J by 5 bases, with 5 bases of the junction left unmatched. CDR3 length: 15 residues. Germline V gives CDR1 SGHRS, CDR2 YFSETQ. CDR3 bases: TGCGCCAGCAGCTTGGGGGGACTAGCGCTCGACGAGCAGTACTTC. This codes for CASSLGGLALDEQYF.

This clonotype was seen at least ten times. V and J are TRBV5-1 and TRBJ2-3, with 8 bases matching TRBD2. The CDR3 is made up of 15 amino acids. The J segment lost 2 bases and the V segment lost 2 bases, leaving 4 bases of the junction unmatched. Germline V gene lookup returns CDR1 SGHRS and CDR2 YFSETQ. The CDR3 DNA reads TGCGCCAGCAGCTTTGGCGGGAGGTTCACAGATACGCAGTATTTT. Translation gives CASSFGGRFTDTQYF.

This clonotype was seen repeatedly, ten times or more. This sequence joins TRBV24-1 and TRBJ2-1, with D tentatively TRBD1 (6 bases). The CDR3 length is 16 residues. V shed 5 bases and J shed 2 bases, with 15 bases lying between them. Germline loops: CDR1 KGHDR, CDR2 SFDVKD. The CDR3 sequence is CATSGTGTRPYNEQFF. CDR3 sequence (DNA): TGTGCCACCAGTGGAACCGGGACAAGGCCCTACAATGAGCAGTTCTTC.

This clonotype was detected only a few times. This chain links TRBV20-1 with TRBJ2-1; D ambiguous. Trimming left V 0 bases short and J 9 bases short, with 6 bases between. CDR1 DFQATT and CDR2 SNEGSKA come from the germline V gene (reference sequence). CDR3 length: 11 amino acids. The CDR3 here is CSARDFREQFF. The CDR3 nucleotides read TGCAGTGCTAGAGATTTCCGTGAGCAGTTCTTC.

The chain carries TRBV12-3 or TRBV12-4 and TRBJ2-3; D is uncertain. The CDR3 sequence is 14 residues long. Deletions cut 1 base from V and 5 bases from J, with 10 bases between. The CDR3 sequence: CASSLGHTRDTQYF. The CDR3 bases are TGTGCCAGCAGTTTAGGCCATACTCGAGATACGCAGTATTTT.

The table lists this clonotype with many counts. The CDR3 sequence is CASSFGGSGANVLTF. The CDR3 nucleotides are TGCGCCAGCAGCTTCGGGGGCTCTGGGGCCAACGTCCTGACTTTC. The V and J genes are TRBV5-1 and TRBJ2-6, with D possibly being TRBD2 (6 bases). This CDR3 has 15 residues. V lost 2 bases, J lost 0 bases, and 6 bases lay in between. Germline loops: CDR1 SGHRS, CDR2 YFSETQ. Drawing the rest from reference TRBV5-1 and TRBJ2-6, the complete variable domain is KAGVTQTPRYLIKTRGQQVTLSCSPISGHRSVSWYQQTPGQGLQFLFEYFSETQRNKGNFPGRFSGRQFSNSRSEMNVSTLELGDSALYLCASSFGGSGANVLTFGAGSRLTVL.

V is TRBV10-3 and J is TRBJ2-1; 8 bases map to TRBD2. CDR1 ENHRY and CDR2 SYGVKD come from the germline V gene. The CDR3 covers 17 residues. V shed 2 bases and J 4 bases; nucleotides not matched to a gene: 10. The CDR3 spells CAISEELALAVYNEQFF. CDR3 DNA: TGTGCCATCAGTGAGGAACTGGCACTAGCGGTTTACAATGAGCAGTTCTTC.